The 19 T cell receptor beta chains below come from one sample, sequenced in a study of beta chain features in type 1 diabetes. cDNA synthesis used the whole RNA isolate, giving expressed TCRB sequences. TCRdb's table, derived via immunoSEQ multiplex PCR, lists solely in-frame clones and lacks some. The sample contains more than 150,000 clones, 7% to 10% of which appear only once. The sequencing input was central memory CD4+ T cells from blood. The receptors were gathered from a woman aged 18-29 years in good health.

The table lists this clone with a few counts. The rearrangement joins TRBV19 to TRBJ1-4; no clear D. Germline V gives CDR1 LNHDA, CDR2 SQIVND (reference sequence). V was shortened by 7 bases and J by 0 bases, with 9 bases between the two germline ends. The length of the CDR3 is 14 residues. The CDR3 nucleotides read TGTGCCAGTAAACAGCAATCAACTAATGAAAAACTGTTTTTT. Translated: CASKQQSTNEKLFF.

This clone came up a few times. The J gene is TRBJ2-1, the V gene TRBV27; possible D gene TRBD1, 8 bases. This CDR3 spans 14 amino acids. The V gene's germline CDR1 is MNHEY and CDR2 SMNVEV (reference sequence). V was pared by 8 bases and J by 2 bases, with 13 bases between. CDR3 nucleotide sequence: TGTGCCAGCCGTACAGGGGGGGCCTACAATGAGCAGTTCTTC. Its protein is CASRTGGAYNEQFF.

This clone was seen a few times. The gene calls are TRBV19 and TRBJ2-3; 7 bases match TRBD1. In germline, CDR1 is LNHDA, CDR2 SQIVND (reference sequence). V dropped 5 bases and J dropped 4; count of bases not matched to a gene: 6. This CDR3 comprises 14 residues. CDR3 DNA sequence: TGTGCCAGTAGTGCCTCGACAGGGCCAGATACGCAGTATTTT. This gives the protein CASSASTGPDTQYF.

V gene TRBV6-6 combines with J gene TRBJ2-2; 8 nucleotides match TRBD1. The CDR3 has 14 amino acids. CDR1 and CDR2 from the germline V gene are MNHNY and SVGAGI (reference sequence). V dropped 6 bases and J dropped 3; count of bases not matched to a gene: 3. The DNA for the CDR3 is TGTGCCAGCAGGGCAGGGGGCGACACCGGGGAGCTGTTTTTT. Residues: CASRAGGDTGELFF.

V is TRBV30 and J is TRBJ1-2; D remains ambiguous. V shed 3 bases and J shed 8 bases, with 10 bases lying between them. The CDR3 covers 11 residues. Germline lookup yields CDR1 GTSNPN and CDR2 SVGIG (reference sequence). CDR3 nucleotide sequence: TGTGCCTGGAGACTTCTTCGGGGCTACACCTTC. Its protein is CAWRLLRGYTF.

This clone was observed a few times. V usage is TRBV23-1 and J usage is TRBJ2-7, with D unclear. TRBV23-1 is an ORF for which the function is uncertain. The CDR3 has 12 amino acids. Trimming cost V 5 bases and J 10 bases, with 15 bases left between them. The DNA of the CDR3 is TGCGCCAGCAGTTCACGCGCGGTCTTCCAGTACTTC. It translates to CASSSRAVFQYF.

This clone is medium-sized by share. V gene TRBV4-1 combines with J gene TRBJ2-7; D gene ambiguous. Between the trimmed V and J ends, which lost 1 base and 1 base, there was a span of 8 bases. The CDR3 is 14 residues long. The germline CDR1 and CDR2 sequences are MGHRA and YSYEKL. DNA for the CDR3: TGCGCCAGCAGCCAAGGCCTCAGGTCCTACGAGCAGTACTTC. It encodes CASSQGLRSYEQYF.

The chain links TRBV7-9 to TRBJ2-7; 7 nucleotides align to TRBD2. The V segment lost 4 bases and the J segment 2 bases; nucleotides outside the gene matches: 8. The CDR3 totals 15 residues. Per the germline V gene, CDR1 is SEHNR and CDR2 is FQNEAQ (reference sequence). The CDR3 sequence is CASSSWGGSTYEQYF. DNA for the CDR3: TGTGCCAGCAGCTCGTGGGGAGGGAGCACCTACGAGCAGTACTTC. Using reference TRBV7-9 and TRBJ2-7 for the parts outside the CDR3, the full variable domain is DTGVSQNPRHKITKRGQNVTFRCDPISEHNRLYWYRQTLGQGPEFLTYFQNEAQLEKSRLLSDRFSAERPKGSFSTLEIQRTEQGDSAMYLCASSSWGGSTYEQYFGPGTRLTVT.

V gene TRBV7-2 combines with J gene TRBJ2-7; 8 nucleotides agree with TRBD2. The CDR3 runs 15 residues. The ends lost 4 bases at V and 3 bases at J; junction bases unmatched: 8. Germline assignment: CDR1 SGHTA and CDR2 FQGNSA. This CDR3 reads CASSSETGGYYEQYF. The CDR3 DNA is TGTGCCAGCAGCTCTGAGACGGGAGGGTACTACGAGCAGTACTTC.

This clone was seen a few times. V gene TRBV7-2 combines with J gene TRBJ2-1; D perhaps matches TRBD2 (7 bases). CDR3 length: 15 residues. V lost 1 base, J lost 6 bases, and 13 bases lay in between. Germline-derived CDR1 and CDR2 are SGHTA and FQGNSA. CDR3 in amino acids: CASSLVGGAPNEQFF. The CDR3 region has the DNA TGTGCCAGCAGCTTAGTAGGGGGGGCCCCCAATGAGCAGTTCTTC.

The V call is TRBV4-1, the J call TRBJ2-4, with D unclear. Trimming removed 4 bases at V and 2 bases at J, with 15 bases between. The CDR3 contains 16 residues. Germline CDR1 and CDR2: MGHRA and YSYEKL. The DNA of the CDR3 is TGCGCCAGCAGCCCCCCCGGAACAGATCCCAAAAACATTCAGTACTTC. It codes for CASSPPGTDPKNIQYF.

This clone was found a few times. This rearrangement joins TRBV7-9 to TRBJ2-1; no clear D gene. CDR3 size: 13 residues. Trimming pared 5 bases from V and 4 bases from J, leaving 9 bases between. Germline CDR1 and CDR2: SEHNR and FQNEAQ (reference sequence). In DNA, the CDR3 is TGTGCCAGCAGCCTCGACAATTACAATGAGCAGTTCTTC. Residues: CASSLDNYNEQFF.

The table lists this clone with a few counts. V gene TRBV27 combines with J gene TRBJ1-5, with D uncertain. The CDR3 runs 10 residues. V lost 10 bases, J lost 2 bases, and 3 bases lay in between. Per the germline V gene, CDR1 is MNHEY and CDR2 is SMNVEV (reference sequence). In DNA form, the CDR3 reads TGTGCCACCGGCAATCAGCCCCAGCATTTT. This codes for CATGNQPQHF.

V is TRBV9 and J is TRBJ1-3; possibly TRBD1 for D (5 bases). Trimming pared 3 bases from V and 0 bases from J, leaving 13 bases between. Per germline, CDR1 SGDLS and CDR2 YYNGEE. The CDR3 is 16 residues long. This CDR3 reads CASSGSGLLSGNTIYF. CDR3 DNA sequence: TGTGCCAGCAGCGGCTCGGGACTCCTCTCTGGAAACACCATATATTTT.

Concerning this clone: The germline gene is not matched at one end of the junction; a read error may be the cause. The V gene is TRBV7-7, the J gene TRBJ2-5, with D tentatively TRBD1 (5 bases). The CDR3 consists of 15 residues. The germline V gene encodes CDR1 SSHAT and CDR2 FNYEAQ (reference sequence). Here the CDR3 DNA reads TGTGCTAGCAGCCGTCAAGGGGCTAGTCAAGAGACCCAGTACTTC. Translation: CASSRQGASQETQYF.

The rearrangement joins TRBV12-5 to TRBJ1-5; unclear D gene. This CDR3 is 13 amino acids long. V was cut by 3 bases and J by 5 bases, with 8 bases left in between. Germline-derived CDR1 and CDR2 are LGHNT and FRNRAP. The CDR3 region has the DNA TGTGCTAGTGGTTTCGGGTCCTATCAGCCCCAGCATTTT. Translated, it gives CASGFGSYQPQHF.

Only a few counts were recorded for this clone. The rearrangement uses TRBV10-3 and TRBJ2-1; 10 bases match TRBD2. The CDR3 covers 17 residues. In germline, CDR1 is ENHRY, CDR2 SYGVKD. J was trimmed by 4 bases and V by 4 bases; bases with no gene match: 10. CDR3 DNA sequence: TGTGCCATCAGTGGAGAGAGCGGGAGGGCCCCTTACAATGAGCAGTTCTTC. Its translation is CAISGESGRAPYNEQFF.

This clone was seen at least ten times. The chain is built from TRBV11-3 and TRBJ2-1; 8 nucleotides agree with TRBD1. This CDR3 region has 15 residues. Germline V CDR1 and CDR2: SGHNT, YENEEA. The V and J ends lost 5 bases and 6 bases, in that order; junction bases with no gene match: 9. For the CDR3, the DNA is TGTGCCAGCAGCCGCTCCGGGACAGGTAGCAATGAGCAGTTCTTC. It translates to CASSRSGTGSNEQFF.

V usage is TRBV30 and J usage is TRBJ1-4; the D gene is possibly TRBD1 (5 bases). Deletions cut 2 bases from V and 7 bases from J, with 14 bases between. Germline-derived CDR1 and CDR2 are GTSNPN and SVGIG (reference sequence). This CDR3 has 14 residues. CDR3 coding DNA: TGTGCCTGGAGTTCTGGCAGGGCCAGTGAAAAACTGTTTTTT. It yields the protein CAWSSGRASEKLFF. Drawing the rest from reference TRBV30 and TRBJ1-4, the complete variable domain is SQTIHQWPATLVQPVGSPLSLECTVEGTSNPNLYWYRQAAGRGLQLLFYSVGIGQISSEVPQNLSASRPQDRQFILSSKKLLLSDSGFYLCAWSSGRASEKLFFGSGTQLSVL.